The 27 T cell receptor beta chains in this list originate from one sample, sequenced in a study of blood T cells in healthy people across ages. Next came a second PCR, run for roughly 6 to 11 cycles, which used a sample-barcoded 5' primer along with a J-beta primer mix. TCRdb ran MiXCR on the 5' RACE reads and lists one entry per CDR3 protein. The sample holds 800,000 or so distinct CDR3 sequences, just under 25% seen once. These same data were also listed under a study on T cells of mothers and their children.

The sample was blood. These receptors originate from a boy between 10 and 17 years old in good health.

This sequence joins TRBV3-1 and TRBJ2-7; no definite D call. TRBJ2-5 explains the end of the DNA better; the J call may be wrong. The germline gives CDR1 LGHDT, CDR2 YNNKEL (reference sequence). CDR3 length: 15 amino acids. CDR3 amino acids: CASSPGPGQQETQYF. CDR3 bases: TGTGCCAGCAGTCCCGGGCCCGGGCAGCAAGAGACCCAGTACTTC.

The V gene is TRBV29-1, the J gene TRBJ2-2, with TRBD2 matching 8 bases. The CDR3 loop spans 16 amino acids. Trimming at V came to 4 bases and at J to 0 bases, leaving 7 bases not matched to a gene. Germline V lookup: CDR1 SQVTM, CDR2 ANQGSEA. The CDR3 nucleotides read TGCAGCGTTGTTGGCGGGGGGACCGCGAACACCGGGGAGCTGTTTTTT. Protein sequence: CSVVGGGTANTGELFF.

The chain employs TRBV19 and TRBJ1-1; D is unclear. CDR3 length: 14 residues. The V end lost 1 base, the J end lost 1 base, and 7 bases lay between the germline ends. Per germline, CDR1 LNHDA and CDR2 SQIVND (reference sequence). CDR3 loop: CASSIGKGNTEAFF. In DNA, the CDR3 is TGTGCCAGTAGTATAGGGAAGGGGAACACTGAAGCTTTCTTT.

The rearrangement uses TRBV20-1 and TRBJ1-1; 8 positions match TRBD1. The CDR3 loop spans 16 amino acids. V dropped 2 bases and J dropped 1; count of bases not matched to a gene: 9. Per germline, CDR1 DFQATT and CDR2 SNEGSKA (reference sequence). CDR3 DNA sequence: TGCAGTGCTAGAATCGCAGGGGGCCGGGCGAACACTGAAGCTTTCTTT. Protein sequence: CSARIAGGRANTEAFF.

The chain joins TRBV2 to TRBJ1-4, with a possible D match to TRBD1 (6 bases). The germline V gene has CDR1 SNHLY and CDR2 FYNNEI. CDR3 length: 16 amino acids. The V end lost 2 bases, the J end lost 4 bases, and 14 bases lay between the germline ends. The CDR3 region is CASSEPQQGYNEKLFF. CDR3 DNA sequence: TGTGCCAGCAGTGAACCCCAACAGGGCTATAATGAAAAACTGTTTTTT.

This clonotype was detected only a few times. The genes are TRBV20-1 and TRBJ2-3, with D possibly TRBD2 on 6 matching bases. V gave up 6 bases and J gave up 2 bases, with 15 bases separating them. Germline V gene lookup returns CDR1 DFQATT and CDR2 SNEGSKA (reference sequence). CDR3 length equals 14 residues. DNA of the CDR3: TGCAGTGCCTCCCCCGGGAGCGTCACAGATACGCAGTATTTT. Translated, it gives CSASPGSVTDTQYF.

The CDR3 region is CASSPQGASQPQHF. CDR3 DNA sequence: TGTGCCAGCTCACCACAGGGGGCAAGTCAGCCCCAGCATTTT. This chain links TRBV18 with TRBJ1-5; 7 bases fit TRBD1. J gave up 6 bases and V 1 base, and 3 bases lay outside the gene matches. This CDR3 spans 14 amino acids. Germline V lookup: CDR1 KGHSH, CDR2 LQKENI.

Many counts were recorded for this clonotype. The chain links TRBV7-2 to TRBJ2-4, with D perhaps assigned TRBD1 or TRBD2 (5 bases each). V gave up 4 bases and J gave up 0 bases, with 13 bases separating them. In germline, CDR1 is SGHTA, CDR2 FQGNSA. This CDR3 comprises 16 residues. The CDR3 DNA is TGTGCCAGCAGCTCCCGGGACGGTATAGCCAAAAACATTCAGTACTTC. Amino acids: CASSSRDGIAKNIQYF.

This clonotype was picked up a small number of times. The chain joins TRBV27 to TRBJ1-5, with D tentatively TRBD1 (5 bases). Trimming took off 4 bases at V and 5 bases at J, with 12 bases between the two ends. The CDR3 is 14 residues long. Germline loops: CDR1 MNHEY, CDR2 SMNVEV (reference sequence). The CDR3 nucleotides read TGTGCCAGCAGTTGGGACGCAGGATATCAGCCCCAGCATTTT. This codes for CASSWDAGYQPQHF.

This clonotype was observed a handful of times. This sequence joins TRBV4-3 and TRBJ2-1; D gene uncertain. Trimming removed 0 bases at V and 4 bases at J, with 10 bases between. CDR1 is LGHNA, CDR2 YSLEER, per germline. This CDR3 region has 15 residues. As DNA, the CDR3 is TGCGCCAGCAGCCAAGATAACTCAGGTTACAATGAGCAGTTCTTC. Translating it yields CASSQDNSGYNEQFF.

This clonotype was recorded a few times. The V call is TRBV20-1, the J call TRBJ1-1; D is unclear. Germline assignment: CDR1 DFQATT and CDR2 SNEGSKA (reference sequence). The V end was cut by 0 bases, the J end by 4 bases, with 15 bases between. CDR3 length: 15 residues. The CDR3 sequence: CSARDSGWDTTEAFF. For the CDR3, the DNA is TGCAGTGCTAGAGACTCGGGGTGGGATACCACTGAAGCTTTCTTT.

This clonotype has just a few counts. V is TRBV19 and J is TRBJ2-7; the D gene is possibly TRBD1 (5 bases). Germline CDR1 is LNHDA and CDR2 is SQIVND (reference sequence). This CDR3 comprises 15 residues. The V gene lost 4 bases and the J gene lost 2 bases, with 15 bases spanning the gap. CDR3 protein: CASSTTHGHPYEQYF. The DNA of the CDR3 is TGTGCCAGTAGTACAACCCACGGACACCCCTACGAGCAGTACTTC.

This clonotype was recorded a few times. V is TRBV5-5 and J is TRBJ2-5; D ambiguous. Germline lookup yields CDR1 SGHKS and CDR2 YYEKEE (reference sequence). The V end lost 5 bases, the J end lost 5 bases, and 7 bases lay between the germline ends. The CDR3 sequence is 11 residues long. Here the CDR3 reads CASSPYETQYF. In DNA, the CDR3 is TGTGCCAGCAGTCCCTACGAGACCCAGTACTTC.

The chain joins TRBV12-3 or TRBV12-4 to TRBJ2-2; D possibly corresponds to TRBD1 (6 bases). The length of the CDR3 is 16 residues. Trimming cost V 1 base and J 6 bases, with 15 bases left between them. CDR3 in DNA: TGTGCCAGCAGTTTAGGCAGGGGCGAGAGGGCCGGGGAGCTGTTTTTT. Translation gives CASSLGRGERAGELFF.

The chain has TRBV12-3 or TRBV12-4 and TRBJ2-1, with D maybe TRBD1 (5 bases). V was cut by 6 bases and J by 6 bases, with 18 bases left in between. This CDR3 spans 15 amino acids. For the CDR3, the DNA is TGTGCCAGCAGGCCGACAAAGGGGATCCTCAATGAGCAGTTCTTC. It translates to CASRPTKGILNEQFF.

CDR3 sequence: CAKRVQGRHEQFF. The CDR3 bases are TGTGCCAAAAGGGTACAGGGAAGACACGAGCAGTTCTTC. V and J are TRBV2 and TRBJ2-1, with D maybe TRBD1 (6 bases). Germline V gene lookup returns CDR1 SNHLY and CDR2 FYNNEI. V lost 10 bases and J 10 bases, leaving 20 bases between the germline ends. The CDR3 consists of 13 residues.

The sample holds a few counts of this clonotype. The chain couples TRBV7-2 to TRBJ2-1; D not resolved. Germline V gene sequence: CDR1 SGHTA, CDR2 FQGNSA. CDR3 length: 15 residues. Trimming shortened V by 5 bases and J by 0 bases, and 11 bases separated the two germline ends. This CDR3 reads CASSPDKSSYNEQFF. CDR3 bases: TGTGCCAGCAGCCCTGACAAGAGCTCCTACAATGAGCAGTTCTTC.

This rearrangement joins TRBV7-9 to TRBJ1-2; TRBD1 might be the D (5 bases). V was shortened by 1 base and J by 8 bases, with 14 bases between the two germline ends. This CDR3 comprises 14 residues. Per the germline V gene, CDR1 is SEHNR and CDR2 is FQNEAQ (reference sequence). CDR3 sequence: CASSLVVQGGGYTF. CDR3 sequence (DNA): TGTGCCAGCAGCTTAGTGGTGCAGGGAGGAGGCTACACCTTC.

The chain uses TRBV6-2 or TRBV6-3 and TRBJ1-4, with a weak D call TRBD1 (6 bases). Germline values: CDR1 MNHEY, CDR2 SVGEGT. The V gene lost 4 bases and the J gene lost 4 bases, with 16 bases spanning the gap. The CDR3 has 16 residues. The CDR3 loop reads CASSSTRQVLNEKLFF. Here the CDR3 DNA reads TGTGCCAGCAGTTCAACTCGACAGGTTCTTAATGAAAAACTGTTTTTT.

This clonotype has only a few counts. The gene calls are TRBV7-6 and TRBJ2-1, with D possibly matching TRBD2 (6 bases). Looked up from germline, CDR1 is SGHVS and CDR2 is FNYEAQ. Trimming cost V 0 bases and J 6 bases, with 15 bases left between them. CDR3 size: 16 residues. CDR3 residues: CASSLAQGTGRNEQFF. CDR3 nucleotide sequence: TGTGCCAGCAGCTTAGCGCAAGGGACTGGTCGCAATGAGCAGTTCTTC.

The chain is built from TRBV28 and TRBJ2-7; D is unclear. The germline CDR1 and CDR2 sequences are MDHEN and SYDVKM. Trimming shortened V by 1 base and J by 5 bases, and 12 bases separated the two germline ends. The CDR3 runs to 14 residues. Here the CDR3 reads CASSLLFSVHEQYF. DNA of the CDR3: TGTGCCAGCAGTTTATTGTTCTCTGTCCACGAGCAGTACTTC.

This clonotype has only a few counts. The V gene is TRBV5-1, the J gene TRBJ2-3; maybe TRBD2 (5 bases). Germline CDR1 is SGHRS and CDR2 is YFSETQ. The CDR3 covers 14 residues. V was shortened by 0 bases and J by 4 bases, with 9 bases between the two germline ends. The CDR3 protein is CASSLELAPDTQYF. The CDR3 DNA is TGCGCCAGCAGCTTGGAGCTAGCACCAGATACGCAGTATTTT.

This clonotype has more than one count but fewer than ten. This chain joins TRBV28 and TRBJ1-2; D unresolved. There are 14 residues in the CDR3. CDR1 MDHEN and CDR2 SYDVKM come from the germline V gene. Trimming removed 7 bases at V and 1 base at J, with 13 bases between. The CDR3 DNA is TGTGCCAGCAATTGGGGAGGGCTTAACTATGGCTACACCTTC. This sequence encodes CASNWGGLNYGYTF.

V usage is TRBV28 and J usage is TRBJ2-7; the D gene is possibly TRBD2 (6 bases). Looked up from germline, CDR1 is MDHEN and CDR2 is SYDVKM. The CDR3 runs to 13 residues. Trimming left V 7 bases short and J 4 bases short, with 14 bases between. Here the CDR3 reads CASTNPGVYEQYF. CDR3 bases: TGTGCCAGCACCAACCCGGGGGTTTACGAGCAGTACTTC.

Only a few counts were recorded for this clonotype. Germline and junction disagree at one end, which may indicate a read error. The J gene is TRBJ2-1, the V gene TRBV27; D possibly uses TRBD1 or TRBD2 (5 bases each). The CDR3 is 14 residues long. Germline CDR1 MNHEY, CDR2 SMNVEV (reference sequence). CDR3 sequence: CASSLSGAFNEQFF. The CDR3 nucleotides are TGTGCCAGCAGTCTATCCGGGGCATTCAATGAGCAGTTCTTC.

This clonotype was seen many times. The V and J genes are TRBV7-2 and TRBJ2-5; TRBD1 is a possible D gene (7 bases). Germline CDR1 and CDR2: SGHTA and FQGNSA. The V end lost 5 bases, the J end lost 8 bases, and 18 bases lay between the germline ends. The CDR3 covers 14 residues. CDR3 loop: CASSGSRQGGTQYF. The CDR3 DNA is TGTGCCAGCAGCGGCAGCCGCCAGGGGGGCACCCAGTACTTC.

This clonotype has only a few counts. This chain links TRBV9 with TRBJ2-2; D may be TRBD2 (6 bases). Trimming took off 3 bases at V and 3 bases at J, with 15 bases between the two ends. CDR3 size: 16 residues. Germline V gene data show CDR1 as SGDLS and CDR2 as YYNGEE. In nucleotides, the CDR3 is TGTGCCAGCAGCGGCGGGACTCGCCGGCACACCGGGGAGCTGTTTTTT. This encodes CASSGGTRRHTGELFF.